This TCR beta chain appears in the sequencing data of a study of T cell changes during pregnancy in multiple sclerosis. V lost 3 bases, J lost 5 bases, and 14 bases lay in between. The CDR3 covers 14 residues. Germline CDR1 reads GTSNPN; CDR2 reads SVGIG (reference sequence). Produced via immunoSEQ multiplex PCR; TCRdb's table is partial and in-frame only. The sample consists of tens of thousands of clones, approximately 94% of them appearing once. The TCR was taken from a female donor with multiple sclerosis, enrolled in a pregnancy study. The chain recombines TRBV30 with TRBJ1-5; D possibly corresponds to TRBD1 (6 bases). Sequencing used peripheral blood, obtained in the third trimester of pregnancy. The CDR3 reads CAWRGRGSHQPQHF. The DNA for the CDR3 is TGTGCCTGGAGGGGCAGGGGTAGTCATCAGCCCCAGCATTTT.